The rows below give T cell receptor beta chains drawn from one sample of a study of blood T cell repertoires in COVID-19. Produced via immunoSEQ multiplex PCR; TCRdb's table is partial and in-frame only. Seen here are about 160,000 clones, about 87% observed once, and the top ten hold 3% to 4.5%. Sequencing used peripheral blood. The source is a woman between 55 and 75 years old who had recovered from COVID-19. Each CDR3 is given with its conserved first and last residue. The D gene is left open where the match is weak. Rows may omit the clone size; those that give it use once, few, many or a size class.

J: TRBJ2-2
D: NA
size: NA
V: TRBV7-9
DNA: TGTGCCAGCAGCTCTAAGTGGAACACCGGGGAGCTGTTTTTT
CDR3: CASSSKWNTGELFF

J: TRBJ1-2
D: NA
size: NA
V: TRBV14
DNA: TGTGCCAGCAGCCAAGGAACGGGCTATGGCTACACCTTC
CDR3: CASSQGTGYGYTF

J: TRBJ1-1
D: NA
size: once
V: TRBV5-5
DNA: TGTGCCAGCAGCTTGGGAGGGATCGACACTGAAGCTTTCTTT
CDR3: CASSLGGIDTEAFF

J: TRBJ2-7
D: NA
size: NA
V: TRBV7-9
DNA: TGTGCCAGCAGCTACGGGTCAACGTCTGCGAACGAGCAGTACTTC
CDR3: CASSYGSTSANEQYF

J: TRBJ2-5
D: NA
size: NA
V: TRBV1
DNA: TGCACCAGCAGCCAAGATTCCCTAGCGGGGATACAAGAGACCCAGTACTTC
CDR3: CTSSQDSLAGIQETQYF

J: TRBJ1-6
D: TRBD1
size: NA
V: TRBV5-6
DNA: TGTGCCAGCAGCTCGGGACAGGGATATACACCACAATTCACCCTCCACTTT
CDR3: CASSSGQGYTPQFTLHF

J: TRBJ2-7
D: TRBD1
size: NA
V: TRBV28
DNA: TGTGCCAGCATGGGACAGGGCTACGAGCAGTACTTC
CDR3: CASMGQGYEQYF

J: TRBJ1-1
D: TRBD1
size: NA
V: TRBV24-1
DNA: TGTGCCACCCGGGACAGGTCGAACACTGAAGCTTTCTTT
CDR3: CATRDRSNTEAFF

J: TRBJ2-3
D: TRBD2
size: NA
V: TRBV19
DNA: TGTGCCAGTCTAGCGGGGCCAAGCACAGATACGCAGTATTTT
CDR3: CASLAGPSTDTQYF

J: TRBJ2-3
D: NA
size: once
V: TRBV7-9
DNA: TGTGCCTGTAGGGGGGGACAACCTACAGATACGCAGTATTTT
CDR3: CACRGGQPTDTQYF

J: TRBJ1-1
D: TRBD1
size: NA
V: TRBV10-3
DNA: TGTGCCACCAACCGGGACAGGGCATCCACTGAAGCTTTCTTT
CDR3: CATNRDRASTEAFF

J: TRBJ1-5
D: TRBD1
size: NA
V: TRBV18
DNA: TGTGCCAGCTCACCGGGACAGGGGGCAAGAAATCAGCCCCAGCATTTT
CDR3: CASSPGQGARNQPQHF

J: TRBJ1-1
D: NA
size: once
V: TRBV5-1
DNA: TGCGCCAGCAGCTTACAGGGTTTGGACACTGAAGCTTTCTTT
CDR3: CASSLQGLDTEAFF

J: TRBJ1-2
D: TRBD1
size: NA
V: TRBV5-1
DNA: TGCGCCAGCAGCTTGGTCCCGGGACAGGGTAATGGCTACACCTTC
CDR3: CASSLVPGQGNGYTF

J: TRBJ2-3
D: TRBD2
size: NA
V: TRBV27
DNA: TGTGCCAGCAGACTAGCGGGGGGAGATACGCAGTATTTT
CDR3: CASRLAGGDTQYF

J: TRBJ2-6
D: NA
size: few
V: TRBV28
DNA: TGTGCCAGCAGCAATGGGGGGTCTGGGGCCAACGTCCTGACTTTC
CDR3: CASSNGGSGANVLTF